Below, 19 T cell receptor beta chains from the same sample are listed, as sequenced in a study of metastatic and nonmetastatic thyroid tumors. MiXCR reprocessed the PCR reads for TCRdb. The profile shows some 11,000 clones, more than 20% of them singletons. Not a single patient had been given any form of treatment at any point before undergoing thyroid surgery. Sequencing used adjacent normal tissue. The receptors stem from a female donor with papillary thyroid cancer or a benign thyroid nodule (not recorded which). Some clones in this sample may be carry-over from other donors' samples.

At least ten counts were recorded for this clone. The chain has TRBV3-1 and TRBJ2-1; D call uncertain. This CDR3 region has 13 residues. The V and J ends lost 3 bases and 0 bases respectively, with 3 bases between them. Germline V gene sequence: CDR1 LGHDT, CDR2 YNNKEL (reference sequence). CDR3: CASSQISYNEQFF. In nucleotides, the CDR3 is TGTGCCAGCAGCCAGATCTCCTACAATGAGCAGTTCTTC.

The chain has TRBV7-9 and TRBJ2-2, with D unresolved. V dropped 1 base and J dropped 6 bases, with 9 bases sitting between them. CDR1 is SEHNR, CDR2 FQNEAQ, per germline (reference sequence). There are 14 residues in the CDR3. CDR3 nucleotides: TGTGCCAGCAGCTTAGTCTCCAGCGCCGGGGAGCTGTTTTTT. Translating gives CASSLVSSAGELFF.

This clone counts as medium-sized. Other DNA sequences within the sample encode an identical CDR3. The chain couples TRBV6-2 or TRBV6-3 to TRBJ1-1; D is possibly TRBD1 (5 bases). Trimming cost V 6 bases and J 1 base, with 9 bases left between them. Germline-derived CDR1 and CDR2 are MNHEY and SVGEGT. CDR3 length equals 13 residues. This CDR3 is CASRRQWNTEAFF. CDR3 coding DNA: TGTGCCAGCAGGCGACAGTGGAACACTGAAGCTTTCTTT.

This clone was counted at least ten times. Just one base apart from a much larger clone, this may be a read error. The J gene is TRBJ2-1, the V gene TRBV12-3 or TRBV12-4; tentatively, D is TRBD2 (5 bases). The V end lost 4 bases, the J end lost 4 bases, and 11 bases lay between the germline ends. The CDR3 loop spans 14 amino acids. The CDR3 sequence is CASSWGENYNEQFF. The CDR3 region has the DNA TGTGCCAGCAGTTGGGGAGAAAATTACAATGAGCAGTTCTTC.

This clone was picked up many times. The V and J genes are TRBV4-1 and TRBJ2-1; the match to TRBD2 covers 11 bases. CDR1 and CDR2 from the germline V gene are MGHRA and YSYEKL. This CDR3 contains 17 residues. Trimming at V came to 1 base and at J to 6 bases, leaving 8 bases not matched to a gene. CDR3 loop: CASSQGLGLAGGNEQFF. CDR3 in DNA: TGCGCCAGCAGCCAAGGCCTCGGGCTAGCGGGGGGCAATGAGCAGTTCTTC.

By sample share, this clone is medium-sized. J is TRBJ2-7 and V is TRBV19; unclear D gene. CDR1 is LNHDA, CDR2 SQIVND, per germline (reference sequence). This CDR3 comprises 12 residues. Trimming took off 5 bases at V and 6 bases at J, with 11 bases between the two ends. CDR3 sequence reads: CASSQGLSEQYF. CDR3 sequence (DNA): TGTGCCAGTAGTCAAGGGTTAAGCGAGCAGTACTTC. The complete variable domain, with remaining parts taken from reference TRBV19 and TRBJ2-7, reads DGGITQSPKYLFRKEGQNVTLSCEQNLNHDAMYWYRQDPGQGLRLIYYSQIVNDFQKGDIAEGYSVSREKKESFPLTVTSAQKNPTAFYLCASSQGLSEQYFGPGTRLTVT.

The chain couples TRBV20-1 to TRBJ2-1; weak D call: TRBD2 (5 bases). V lost 5 bases to trimming and J lost 4 bases, with 18 bases between them. Germline CDR1 is DFQATT and CDR2 is SNEGSKA (reference sequence). CDR3 length equals 15 residues. The CDR3 nucleotides are TGCAGTGCTCGCCCTGTGGGGTCGGGATACAATGAGCAGTTCTTC. Protein product: CSARPVGSGYNEQFF.

In the case of this clone: The junction does not match germline at one end; this may be a read error. The chain is built from TRBV7-1 and TRBJ2-3; 11 bases map to TRBD2. Being an ORF, TRBV7-1 has a function that is uncertain. This CDR3 comprises 19 residues. The CDR3 DNA follows: TGTGCCATCAGCTCCCAGGGACTAGCGGTAGGTCCCTACACAGATACGCAGTATTTT. Protein: CAISSQGLAVGPYTDTQYF.

The chain couples TRBV13 to TRBJ2-7; either TRBD1 or TRBD2 may supply D (5 bases each). V was clipped by 5 bases and J by 3 bases, with 14 bases between them. The CDR3 spans 14 residues. Per germline, CDR1 PRHDT and CDR2 FYEKMQ (reference sequence). As DNA, the CDR3 is TGTGCCAGCAGCGTGGGACGGCAGGGCTACGAGCAGTACTTC. Protein product: CASSVGRQGYEQYF.

The J gene is TRBJ2-1, the V gene TRBV20-1, with D hard to call. The CDR3 is 14 amino acids. CDR1 is DFQATT and CDR2 is SNEGSKA in the germline V gene (reference sequence). The V end was cut by 7 bases, the J end by 0 bases, with 13 bases between. The CDR3 spells CSVILNSSYNEQFF. CDR3 nucleotides: TGCAGTGTTATCTTGAACAGCTCCTACAATGAGCAGTTCTTC.

This clone was observed at least ten times. V and J are TRBV20-1 and TRBJ1-1, with a tentative D call TRBD1 (5 bases). V was cut by 5 bases and J by 1 base, with 14 bases left in between. The length of the CDR3 is 14 residues. Germline V lookup: CDR1 DFQATT, CDR2 SNEGSKA (reference sequence). The CDR3 is CSAPAREWNTEAFF. As DNA, the CDR3 is TGCAGTGCTCCCGCCAGGGAGTGGAACACTGAAGCTTTCTTT.

This clone is medium-sized by share. The gene calls are TRBV10-3 and TRBJ1-5, with D perhaps TRBD1 (6 bases). The CDR3 runs to 17 residues. Germline V gene lookup returns CDR1 ENHRY and CDR2 SYGVKD. The germline V and J ends were trimmed by 3 bases and 4 bases, with 19 bases remaining between them. As DNA, the CDR3 is TGTGCCATCAGTGACCACCTGAGACAGGATGGAAATCAGCCCCAGCATTTT. Translated: CAISDHLRQDGNQPQHF.

At least ten counts were recorded for this clone. V gene TRBV20-1 combines with J gene TRBJ2-7; possibly TRBD2 for D (5 bases). The CDR3 extends over 13 amino acids. From germline, CDR1 is DFQATT and CDR2 SNEGSKA (reference sequence). The ends were cut back, 2 bases at V and 3 bases at J, with 11 bases in the middle. The CDR3 bases are TGCAGTGCTAGAACACCGGGGAGCTACGAGCAGTACTTC. This codes for CSARTPGSYEQYF.

The chain carries TRBV27 and TRBJ1-5; 12 bases align to TRBD1. The trim removed 5 bases at V and 6 bases at J, leaving 11 bases unmatched. This CDR3 region has 17 residues. Germline-derived CDR1 and CDR2 are MNHEY and SMNVEV (reference sequence). The CDR3 coding sequence is TGTGCCAGCAGTATTTCCTCCGGGACAGGGGGCGGTCAGCCCCAGCATTTT. This gives the protein CASSISSGTGGGQPQHF.

This clone was observed once. The chain joins TRBV4-3 to TRBJ1-4, with TRBD1 as a possible D gene (6 bases). Germline CDR1 is LGHNA and CDR2 is YSLEER. Trimming left V 6 bases short and J 8 bases short, with 19 bases between. The CDR3 spans 15 residues. The CDR3, as DNA: TGCGCCAGCAGGACCTCCGTGACAGGTAGCGAAAAACTGTTTTTT. Amino acid sequence: CASRTSVTGSEKLFF.

There are many counts of this clone. V is TRBV5-1 and J is TRBJ2-3, with 7 nucleotides matching TRBD1. The V segment lost 4 bases and the J segment 4 bases; nucleotides outside the gene matches: 12. This CDR3 is 16 amino acids long. Germline loops: CDR1 SGHRS, CDR2 YFSETQ. The chain's CDR3 is CASSTRDSRRPDTQYF. DNA of the CDR3: TGCGCCAGCAGCACCCGGGACAGCAGACGACCAGATACGCAGTATTTT.

In its sample, this clone was seen many times. This chain joins TRBV3-1 and TRBJ1-4; possibly TRBD1 for D (6 bases). Trimming pared 4 bases from V and 5 bases from J, leaving 14 bases between. This CDR3 contains 15 residues. Germline lookup yields CDR1 LGHDT and CDR2 YNNKEL (reference sequence). The CDR3 here is CASSPSGTSNEKLFF. CDR3 in DNA: TGTGCCAGCAGCCCTTCCGGGACATCCAATGAAAAACTGTTTTTT.

This clone ranks as medium-sized. The chain joins TRBV6-1 to TRBJ2-2; D unclear. Germline CDR1 is MNHNS and CDR2 is SASEGT. This CDR3 is built from 13 residues. Trimming pared 6 bases from V and 0 bases from J, leaving 5 bases between. This chain's CDR3 is CASRRSNTGELFF. As DNA, the CDR3 is TGTGCCAGCAGAAGGTCGAACACCGGGGAGCTGTTTTTT.

As for this clone: One junction end disagrees with the germline gene, perhaps due to a read error. The chain employs TRBV20-1 and TRBJ2-7; 9 bases are shared with TRBD2. The germline gives CDR1 DFQATT, CDR2 SNEGSKA (reference sequence). The CDR3 is 16 amino acids. CDR3 sequence (DNA): TGCAGTTCTAGAGATCTGAGGGCTAGCGGGAATCACGGGCAGTACTTC. It yields the protein CSSRDLRASGNHGQYF.